This T cell receptor (beta chain) was recovered during a study of blood T cell repertoires in COVID-19. Across the study: Specimens from acute and convalescent COVID-19 originated in the United States, Italy and Spain. Sources were T cells, B-cell-depleted T cells, or PBMCs; the material itself was cDNA or gDNA.

The CDR3 contains 16 residues. The germline V gene has CDR1 MNHEY and CDR2 SMNVEV (reference sequence). Trimming removed 2 bases from V and 3 bases from J; junction bases left unmatched: 6. Per the authors' pipeline: Estimation of nucleated cell counts relied on the amplification of reference gene primers. Only in-frame clones appear in the TCRdb table, and some are missing; sequencing was by immunoSEQ multiplex PCR. V and J calls and clone size are those listed in that table; D and trimming were worked out from the DNA. The data show some 44,000 clones, 80% to 95% seen once. The sequencing input was peripheral blood. The receptor was isolated from a human donor in a cohort sampled during active COVID-19. This rearrangement joins TRBV27 to TRBJ2-3; TRBD1 matches 9 bases. The chain's CDR3 is CASSLIRGQGTDTQYF. The CDR3 DNA follows: TGTGCCAGCAGTTTAATTAGGGGACAGGGAACAGATACGCAGTATTTT.